This is a list of T cell receptor beta chains from one sample in a study of CD8+ T cells in alopecia areata. Repertoires were generated with immunoSEQ multiplex PCR, while TCRdb's copy carries only in-frame clones and drops some. The top ten hold around 2.8% of the sample, which has fewer than 150,000 clones, around 64% seen once. The specimen sequenced was CD4+ T cells sorted from blood. These receptors were taken from a human donor in good health. The CDR3 runs from the conserved cysteine through the conserved F or W. Each record gives: D gene, clone size, J gene, V gene, CDR3 protein, CDR3 DNA. The D gene is left open where the match is weak. Some rows have no size entry. The others give once, few or many, or a class for an expanded clone.

d_call: NA
clone_size: NA
j_call: TRBJ2-5
v_call: TRBV27
cdr3_aa: CASSLGQFGETQYF
cdr3_nt: TGTGCCAGCAGTTTAGGTCAGTTCGGGGAGACCCAGTACTTC

d_call: TRBD1
clone_size: NA
j_call: TRBJ2-3
v_call: TRBV9
cdr3_aa: CASTLQGLQADTQYF
cdr3_nt: TGTGCCAGCACCCTACAGGGGCTTCAGGCAGATACGCAGTATTTT

d_call: TRBD2
clone_size: few
j_call: TRBJ2-1
v_call: TRBV29-1
cdr3_aa: CSAVSSGDPYNEQFF
cdr3_nt: TGCAGCGCAGTGTCTAGCGGGGACCCCTACAATGAGCAGTTCTTC

d_call: NA
clone_size: NA
j_call: TRBJ1-1
v_call: TRBV19
cdr3_aa: CASSVRGSTEAFF
cdr3_nt: TGTGCCAGTAGTGTCAGAGGGAGCACTGAAGCTTTCTTT

d_call: NA
clone_size: NA
j_call: TRBJ2-5
v_call: TRBV7-6
cdr3_aa: CASSSPGSQETQYF
cdr3_nt: TGTGCCAGCAGCTCTCCAGGGAGCCAAGAGACCCAGTACTTC

d_call: NA
clone_size: NA
j_call: TRBJ2-1
v_call: TRBV5-1
cdr3_aa: CASSSRVDNEQFF
cdr3_nt: TGCGCCAGCAGCTCTAGGGTGGACAATGAGCAGTTCTTC

d_call: TRBD1
clone_size: NA
j_call: TRBJ1-3
v_call: TRBV30
cdr3_aa: CAWSLTGTGGNTIYF
cdr3_nt: TGTGCCTGGAGCCTAACCGGGACAGGAGGAAACACCATATATTTT

d_call: NA
clone_size: NA
j_call: TRBJ1-3
v_call: TRBV30
cdr3_aa: CAWSEWVTRNSGNTIYF
cdr3_nt: TGTGCCTGGAGCGAATGGGTCACAAGGAACTCTGGAAACACCATATATTTT

d_call: TRBD2
clone_size: few
j_call: TRBJ2-3
v_call: TRBV2
cdr3_aa: CASNRLAGGRDTQYF
cdr3_nt: TGTGCCAGCAACCGACTAGCGGGGGGGCGAGATACGCAGTATTTT

d_call: NA
clone_size: NA
j_call: TRBJ1-4
v_call: TRBV5-1
cdr3_aa: CASSSDSSTNEKLFF
cdr3_nt: TGCGCCAGCAGCTCGGACAGTTCAACTAATGAAAAACTGTTTTTT

d_call: TRBD2
clone_size: few
j_call: TRBJ2-4
v_call: TRBV29-1
cdr3_aa: CSVLLAGGRTNIQYF
cdr3_nt: TGCAGCGTATTACTAGCGGGGGGGCGTACAAACATTCAGTACTTC

d_call: NA
clone_size: NA
j_call: TRBJ2-3
v_call: TRBV6-5
cdr3_aa: CASSLRRSTDTQYF
cdr3_nt: TGTGCCAGCAGCTTACGGCGGAGCACAGATACGCAGTATTTT

d_call: TRBD1
clone_size: once
j_call: TRBJ2-1
v_call: TRBV29-1
cdr3_aa: CSVDPRGNNEQFF
cdr3_nt: TGCAGCGTTGATCCCAGGGGGAACAATGAGCAGTTCTTC

d_call: NA
clone_size: NA
j_call: TRBJ1-2
v_call: TRBV4-1
cdr3_aa: CASSQEMNYGYTF
cdr3_nt: TGCGCCAGCAGCCAAGAAATGAACTATGGCTACACCTTC

d_call: TRBD2
clone_size: NA
j_call: TRBJ2-3
v_call: TRBV30
cdr3_aa: CAWRLAVTDTQYF
cdr3_nt: TGTGCCTGGAGGCTAGCGGTCACAGATACGCAGTATTTT

d_call: NA
clone_size: NA
j_call: TRBJ2-4
v_call: TRBV29-1
cdr3_aa: CSVGGRTQAQYF
cdr3_nt: TGCAGCGTTGGAGGGAGGACTCAGGCTCAGTACTTC

d_call: TRBD2
clone_size: NA
j_call: TRBJ2-5
v_call: TRBV29-1
cdr3_aa: CSVETSGGTQYF
cdr3_nt: TGCAGCGTTGAAACTAGCGGGGGGACCCAGTACTTC

d_call: NA
clone_size: NA
j_call: TRBJ2-2
v_call: TRBV7-9
cdr3_aa: CASSLGGLQLFF
cdr3_nt: TGTGCCAGCAGCCTAGGCGGACTCCAACTGTTTTTT

d_call: TRBD1
clone_size: NA
j_call: TRBJ2-7
v_call: TRBV5-1
cdr3_aa: CASSPTPPGQGFSEQYF
cdr3_nt: TGCGCCAGCAGCCCGACGCCGCCGGGACAGGGTTTTTCCGAGCAGTACTTC

d_call: TRBD1
clone_size: once
j_call: TRBJ2-1
v_call: TRBV2
cdr3_aa: CASTYGTGTEQFF
cdr3_nt: TGTGCCAGCACCTATGGGACAGGGACTGAGCAGTTCTTC

d_call: NA
clone_size: NA
j_call: TRBJ2-5
v_call: TRBV30
cdr3_aa: CAWRDTVQETQYF
cdr3_nt: TGTGCCTGGAGGGACACCGTCCAAGAGACCCAGTACTTC

d_call: TRBD1
clone_size: NA
j_call: TRBJ2-5
v_call: TRBV5-6
cdr3_aa: CASSLTGGETQYF
cdr3_nt: TGTGCCAGCAGCTTGACAGGGGGGGAGACCCAGTACTTC

d_call: TRBD2
clone_size: NA
j_call: TRBJ2-1
v_call: TRBV7-2
cdr3_aa: CASSLGAGTYNEQFF
cdr3_nt: TGTGCCAGCAGCTTAGGAGCGGGGACTTACAATGAGCAGTTCTTC

d_call: NA
clone_size: NA
j_call: TRBJ1-1
v_call: TRBV5-1
cdr3_aa: CASSLAQSNTEAFF
cdr3_nt: TGCGCCAGCAGCTTGGCTCAGTCGAACACTGAAGCTTTCTTT

d_call: NA
clone_size: NA
j_call: TRBJ2-5
v_call: TRBV5-6
cdr3_aa: CASSGSSPETQYF
cdr3_nt: TGTGCCAGCAGCGGCTCTTCCCCAGAGACCCAGTACTTC

d_call: NA
clone_size: few
j_call: TRBJ2-3
v_call: TRBV29-1
cdr3_aa: CSGGLGDTQYF
cdr3_nt: TGCAGCGGGGGACTTGGTGATACGCAGTATTTT

d_call: NA
clone_size: NA
j_call: TRBJ2-6
v_call: TRBV2
cdr3_aa: CASSGSRGANVLTF
cdr3_nt: TGTGCCAGCAGCGGTTCGAGGGGGGCCAACGTCCTGACTTTC